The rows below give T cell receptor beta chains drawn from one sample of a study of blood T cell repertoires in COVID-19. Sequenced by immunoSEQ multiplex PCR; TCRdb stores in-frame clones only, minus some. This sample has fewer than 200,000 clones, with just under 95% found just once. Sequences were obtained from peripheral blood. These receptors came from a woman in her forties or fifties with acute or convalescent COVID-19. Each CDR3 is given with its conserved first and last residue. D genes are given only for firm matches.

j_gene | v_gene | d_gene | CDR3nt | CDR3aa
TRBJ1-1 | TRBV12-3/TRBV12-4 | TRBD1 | TGTGCCAGCAGTCGACAGGGGGCAACTGAAGCTTTCTTT | CASSRQGATEAFF
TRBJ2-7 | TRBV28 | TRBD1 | TGTGCCAGCAGTTCCTCGGGACAGGTCGTGTACTTC | CASSSSGQVVYF
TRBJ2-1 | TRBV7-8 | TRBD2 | TGTGCCAGCAGCCCAGCGGGAGTTCGCTACAATGAGCAGTTCTTC | CASSPAGVRYNEQFF
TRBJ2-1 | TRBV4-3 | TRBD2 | TGCGCCAGCAGCCACCTAGCGGGAGATGGGAATGAGCAGTTCTTC | CASSHLAGDGNEQFF
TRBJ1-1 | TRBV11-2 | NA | TGTGCCAGCAGCTTAGCCCGGGACAAGATGAACACTGAAGCTTTCTTT | CASSLARDKMNTEAFF
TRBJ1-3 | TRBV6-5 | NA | TGTGCCAGCAGTTACTCGAGGAGTCGGAACACCATATATTTT | CASSYSRSRNTIYF
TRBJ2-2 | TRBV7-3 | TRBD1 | TGTGCCAGCAGCCCCTTTGGACAGGGGGTCGGCACCGGGGAGCTGTTTTTT | CASSPFGQGVGTGELFF
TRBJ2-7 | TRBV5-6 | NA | TGTGCCAGCTCCGGGAGCTACGAGCAGTACTTC | CASSGSYEQYF
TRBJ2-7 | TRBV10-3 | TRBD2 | TGTGCCATCAGTGAGTCATCGGGGGGCTACGAGCAGTACTTC | CAISESSGGYEQYF
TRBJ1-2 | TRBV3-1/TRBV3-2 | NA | TGTGCCAGCAGCCAAGAATCCGTGGGCTACACCTTC | CASSQESVGYTF
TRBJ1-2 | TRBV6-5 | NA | TGTGCCGCGACAGGATCGGGACGGGGCTACACCTTC | CAATGSGRGYTF
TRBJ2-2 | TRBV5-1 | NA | TGCGCCAGCAGCTTGGAGGTTGGGGGGACGAACACCGGGGAGCTGTTTTTT | CASSLEVGGTNTGELFF
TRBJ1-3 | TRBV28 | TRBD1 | TGTGCCAGCAGTGCGACAGGGAGATTTTCTGGAAACACCATATATTTT | CASSATGRFSGNTIYF